A selection of T cell receptor beta chains follows, all from one sample in a study of identical twins. TCRdb re-called the 5' RACE reads through MiXCR, storing one row per CDR3 protein. The sample includes under 250,000 distinct CDR3 sequences, approximately 7.3% seen only once; the top ten take under 7%. This sample also belongs to another study, concerning yellow fever vaccine responses in identical twins.

Sequenced: CD8+ T cells sorted from blood. The receptors stem from a woman aged 18-29 years in good health. The CDR3 runs from the conserved cysteine through the conserved F or W. D genes are given only for firm matches. Clone size appears in some rows only: once, few, many, or a class for an expanded clone.

few	TRBV24-1	TRBJ2-2	16	TRBD1	CATSGEGQGYTGELFF	TGTGCCACCAGTGGGGAAGGACAGGGATACACCGGGGAGCTGTTTTTT
-	TRBV15	TRBJ2-3	15	-	CATSLTLVGDDTQYF	TGTGCCACCAGCTTGACCTTAGTGGGGGATGATACGCAGTATTTT
-	TRBV9	TRBJ2-1	15	-	CASSVGDTRGNEQFF	TGTGCCAGCAGCGTAGGAGACACCCGCGGCAATGAGCAGTTCTTC
-	TRBV28	TRBJ2-1	13	TRBD2	CASSLPAGKTQFF	TGTGCCAGCAGTTTACCAGCGGGGAAGACGCAGTTCTTC
-	TRBV24-1	TRBJ2-3	21	-	CGACYFGGDSTALAGTDTQYF	TGTGGCGCCTGTTATTTCGGAGGAGACAGCACCGCTCTAGCAGGCACAGATACGCAGTATTTT
-	TRBV15	TRBJ2-2	15	TRBD2	CATSISGRDTGELFF	TGTGCCACCAGCATTAGCGGGAGAGACACCGGGGAGCTGTTTTTT
many	TRBV4-1	TRBJ2-1	19	TRBD1	CASSQVSAGQGPAYNEQFF	TGCGCCAGCAGCCAAGTATCAGCCGGACAGGGGCCCGCTTACAATGAGCAGTTCTTC
many	TRBV20-1	TRBJ2-1	15	TRBD1	CSARIRGWFSDEQFF	TGCAGTGCTAGGATCAGGGGGTGGTTTAGCGATGAGCAGTTCTTC
few	TRBV7-6	TRBJ2-7	16	-	CASSLSASSEPYEQYF	TGTGCCAGCAGCTTATCTGCCAGCTCGGAGCCATACGAGCAGTACTTC
-	TRBV29-1	TRBJ2-3	13	-	CSVAIAGTDTQYF	TGCAGCGTTGCAATCGCGGGCACAGATACGCAGTATTTT
-	TRBV12-3/TRBV12-4	TRBJ2-7	13	TRBD2	CASSLGGSDEQYF	TGTGCCAGCAGTTTAGGCGGGAGTGACGAGCAGTACTTC